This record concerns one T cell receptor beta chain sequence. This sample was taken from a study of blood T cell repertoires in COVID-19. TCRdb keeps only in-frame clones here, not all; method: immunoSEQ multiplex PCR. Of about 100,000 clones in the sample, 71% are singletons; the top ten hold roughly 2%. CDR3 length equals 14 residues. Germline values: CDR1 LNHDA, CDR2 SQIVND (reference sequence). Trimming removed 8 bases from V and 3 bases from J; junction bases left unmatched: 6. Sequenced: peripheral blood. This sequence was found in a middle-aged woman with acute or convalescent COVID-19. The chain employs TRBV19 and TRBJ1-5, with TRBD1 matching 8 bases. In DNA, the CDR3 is TGTGCCAGTGGGTCGGGACAGGTCAATCAGCCCCAGCATTTT. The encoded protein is CASGSGQVNQPQHF.